This T cell receptor beta chain was identified in a study of blood T cells in healthy people across ages (dated by TCRdb to 2013 to 2016). At the level of the whole study: Template switching captured roughly one uniquely barcoded TCR beta cDNA molecule per two T cells in model experiments. The study measured age-related changes in TCR beta repertoire diversity using deep sequencing normalized with unique cDNA molecular identifiers. Donors of different ages were randomly distributed across sequencing lanes to avoid experimental bias. The donors were split into four age groups: young (average about 15 years), middle-aged (about 40), aged (about 56) and long-lived (roughly 88). Using the same blood draw, the study looked at two additional independent replicas of 1 million unique cDNA reads for two donors, one aged 18 to 30 and the other aged 80 or older.

The library was obtained by 5' RACE. Sequencing used an Illumina HiSeq 2500. A second PCR of about 6 to 11 cycles was performed with a sample-barcoded 5' primer and a J-beta primer mix. A template-switch 5' adaptor carrying 12 random nucleotides introduced a unique molecular identifier onto each TCR beta cDNA molecule. Each sample yielded at least 2.5 million CDR3-containing paired-end reads. First-strand cDNA was synthesized from all RNA with the Mint cDNA synthesis kit, primed by a TRBC-specific oligonucleotide. After uracil-DNA glycosylase treatment, a first 18-cycle PCR used universal primers M1SS and BC2_uni_R on all cDNA. As for how the authors treated the data: For normalization, 1 million high-quality reads, each with a distinct molecular identifier, were randomly selected from each sample. Instead of being binned into consensus sequences, reads that shared molecular identifiers were thrown out. CDR3 identification, clonotype clustering and error correction used MiTCR with a Q25 quality threshold and the strictest error-elimination algorithm. A nonparametric unseen species model using Euler transformation provided a lower-bound estimate of total TCR beta diversity. TCRdb reprocessed the public reads (quality trimming at Q25 with fastp, clone calling with MiXCR) and kept in-frame beta chains. Rows with one shared CDR3 protein collapse into an entry with the most common genes and DNA. These V and J calls rely on TCRdb rather than the paper's analysis. This sample has roughly 1,700,000 distinct CDR3 sequences in its table, and over 25% of those were observed once. The ten largest clones capture less than 9.5% of the sample.

Paper-wide results and their limitations: Conclusive comparison of naive and antigen-experienced compartments was prevented by the profiling of bulk unsorted PBMCs. A strong correlation was found between observed TCR beta diversity and the percentage of naive T cells measured by flow cytometry. As age increased, observed TCR beta diversity per million T cells dropped in a roughly linear way, and a significant reduction was already evident by age 40. The CMV infection status of donors was not known, potentially confounding age-related changes in expanded clonotypes. Estimates of total diversity from one million sequenced T cells were regarded as lower bounds and underestimates. Compared with the aged group, the long-lived group had more naive CD4+ T cells, fewer expanded clones and increased TCR diversity, suggesting age selection.

Trimming at the junction amounts to 0 bases on V and 8 bases on J, and the germline ends lie 10 bases apart. The germline V gene (reference sequence) specifies SEHNR as CDR1 and FQNEAQ as CDR2. Reading from cysteine to phenylalanine, the CDR3 counts 13 amino acids. Of the read, only the CDR3 DNA is kept; its 39 bases are in frame from base 1. In this sample, this clonotype turned up a few times. Its antigen remains unidentified. No much larger clone is present one base from it, and per-base qualities are unavailable. The donors were some 36 Caucasian individuals from Russia, aged roughly 6 to 100 years, who were systemically healthy. Around 9.9 milliliters of peripheral blood were collected from each donor into EDTA-treated Vacutainer tubes. Ficoll-Paque density-gradient centrifugation was used to isolate PBMCs, with at least 6.5 million per sample. Trizol reagent was used to extract total RNA from PBMCs, with at least 5.5 micrograms per sample. The percentages of naive CD45RAhigh/CD27high T cells were determined by flow cytometry on a PBMC aliquot from every donor.

The chain uses TRBV7-9 and TRBJ1-2; too little of a D gene remains to name it. This TCR was sampled from a woman in her 30s in good health. The sequencing sample was made of blood. The CDR3 reads CASSLADSGGYTF. In nucleotides, the sequence is TGTGCCAGCAGCTTAGCTGATAGCGGGGGCTACACCTTC.